A single sample is the source of the 2 T cell receptor beta chains below, sequenced in a study of blood T cell repertoires in COVID-19. Measured with immunoSEQ multiplex PCR; TCRdb has only the in-frame clones, and not every one. The sample holds about 210,000 clones; roughly 87% are singletons and the top ten take 9% to 12%. The specimen sequenced was PBMCs or T cells enriched from blood (not recorded which). These receptors were taken from a man aged 18-30 years with acute COVID-19.

The rearrangement links TRBV2 to TRBJ1-2; tentatively, D is TRBD1 (6 bases). This CDR3 is 14 amino acids long. V lost 8 bases and J lost 4, with 17 bases in between. Germline V lookup: CDR1 SNHLY, CDR2 FYNNEI. The CDR3 nucleotides are TGTGCCAGCCTCGCCCCGGGGGGCGGCTATGGCTACACCTTC. As protein: CASLAPGGGYGYTF.

This clone was detected only a few times. The chain couples TRBV5-6 to TRBJ1-2; no clear D. This CDR3 contains 11 residues. Germline values: CDR1 SGHDT, CDR2 YYEEEE. Trimming shortened V by 3 bases and J by 5 bases, and 5 bases separated the two germline ends. The CDR3 DNA reads as TGTGCCAGCAGCTCCTTTTATGGCTACACCTTC. This encodes CASSSFYGYTF.